The clone carrying this T cell receptor (beta chain) came up many times. Its target is unknown. The sample belongs to a study of T-cell reconstitution after alpha-beta-depleted transplantation in children. Study-level points and caveats: Approximately two months post-transplant, alpha-beta T cells reportedly originated from several hundred expanded graft clones.

Construction of the TCRbeta library involved unique molecular identifiers. MiXCR was run by TCRdb on the PCR reads, yielding one entry per CDR3 protein. The data hold approximately 99,000 distinct CDR3 sequences, with almost 6.5% observed a single time. The CDR3 contains 15 residues. Germline V lookup: CDR1 PRHDT, CDR2 FYEKMQ (reference sequence). V was clipped by 4 bases and J by 0 bases; unmatched bases: 4. This clonotype originated in a male patient under 10 years old who had a stem cell transplant for acute lymphoblastic leukemia, so the T cells may come from the graft donor. The genes are TRBV13 and TRBJ2-3, with 7 bases that match TRBD1. The sample here was PBMCs, mostly from graft donor cells, taken 360 days after TCRalphabeta/CD19-depleted stem cell transplant. The CDR3, as DNA: TGTGCCAGCAGCTCACAGGGGATTAGCACAGATACGCAGTATTTT. Its translation is CASSSQGISTDTQYF.